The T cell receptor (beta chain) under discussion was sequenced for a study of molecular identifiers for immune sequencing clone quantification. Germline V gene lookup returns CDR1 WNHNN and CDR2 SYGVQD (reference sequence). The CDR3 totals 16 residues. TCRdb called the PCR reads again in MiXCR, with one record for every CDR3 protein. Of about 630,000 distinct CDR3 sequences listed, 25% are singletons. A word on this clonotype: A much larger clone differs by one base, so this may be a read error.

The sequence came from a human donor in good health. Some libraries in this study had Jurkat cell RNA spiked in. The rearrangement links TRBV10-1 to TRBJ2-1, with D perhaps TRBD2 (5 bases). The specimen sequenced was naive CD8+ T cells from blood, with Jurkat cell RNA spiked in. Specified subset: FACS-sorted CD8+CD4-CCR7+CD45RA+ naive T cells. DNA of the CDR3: TGCGCCAGCAGTGAGTCGCGGACTCGCGTCCACAATAAGCAGTTCTTC. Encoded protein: CASSESRTRVHNKQFF.